This T cell receptor beta chain came from a study of vaccination effects on CD4 cells after COVID-19. To note about this clone: The antigen remains undetermined.

Unmatched junction bases numbered 3, after V lost 3 bases and J lost 5 bases. The CDR3 is 13 residues long. Produced via immunoSEQ multiplex PCR; TCRdb's table is partial and in-frame only. The sample has roughly 53,000 clones, more than 75% seen once; the top ten hold approximately 6%. Study-wide results and limits: In vaccinees who were healthy, merely 1 out of 255 vaccine-induced clones cross-reacted with common cold coronaviruses. Small numbers of convalescent patients limited the study. It also lacked early post-infection timepoints.

The ViraFEST assay expanded antigen-specific CD4+ T cells with viral peptide pools before sequencing. Scientists isolated CD4+ T cells after a roughly ten-day culture period ended. Vaccinated participants had no history of SARS-CoV-2 infection and tested negative for nucleocapsid antibodies. Sample: CD4+ T cells from PBMCs cultured with HCoV-OC43 spike peptides, taken before COVID-19 vaccination. As to subset: HCoV-OC43 spike overlapping peptide pool stimulation. The rearrangement joins TRBV12-3 or TRBV12-4 to TRBJ1-2; 7 bases are shared with TRBD1. The TCR was taken from a human donor who received a COVID-19 vaccine. The CDR3 sequence: CASSLGTVYGYTF. CDR3 in DNA: TGTGCCAGCAGTTTGGGGACAGTGTATGGCTACACCTTC.